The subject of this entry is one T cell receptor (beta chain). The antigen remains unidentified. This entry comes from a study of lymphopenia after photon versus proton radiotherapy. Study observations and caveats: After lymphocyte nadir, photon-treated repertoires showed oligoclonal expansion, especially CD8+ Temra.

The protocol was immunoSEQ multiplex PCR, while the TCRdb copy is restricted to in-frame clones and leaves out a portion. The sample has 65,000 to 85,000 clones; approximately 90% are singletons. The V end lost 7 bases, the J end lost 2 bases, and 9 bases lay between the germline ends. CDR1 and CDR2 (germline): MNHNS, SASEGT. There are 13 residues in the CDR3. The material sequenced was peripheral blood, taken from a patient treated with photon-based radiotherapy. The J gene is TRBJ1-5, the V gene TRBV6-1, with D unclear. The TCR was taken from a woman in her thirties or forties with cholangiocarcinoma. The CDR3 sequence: CASNDEGNQPQHF. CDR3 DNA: TGTGCCAGCAACGACGAGGGCAATCAGCCCCAGCATTTT.